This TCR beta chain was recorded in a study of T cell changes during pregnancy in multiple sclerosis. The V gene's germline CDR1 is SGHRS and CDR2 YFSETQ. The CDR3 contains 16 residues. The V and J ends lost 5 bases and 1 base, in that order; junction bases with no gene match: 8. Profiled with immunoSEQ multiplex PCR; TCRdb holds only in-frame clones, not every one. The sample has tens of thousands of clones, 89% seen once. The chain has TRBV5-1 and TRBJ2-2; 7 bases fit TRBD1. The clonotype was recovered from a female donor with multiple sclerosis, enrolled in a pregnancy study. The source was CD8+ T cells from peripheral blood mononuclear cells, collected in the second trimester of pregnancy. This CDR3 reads CASRRRQGWNTGELFF. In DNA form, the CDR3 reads TGCGCCAGCAGACGCCGACAGGGATGGAACACCGGGGAGCTGTTTTTT. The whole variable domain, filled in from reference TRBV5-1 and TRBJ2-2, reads KAGVTQTPRYLIKTRGQQVTLSCSPISGHRSVSWYQQTPGQGLQFLFEYFSETQRNKGNFPGRFSGRQFSNSRSEMNVSTLELGDSALYLCASRRRQGWNTGELFFGEGSRLTVL.